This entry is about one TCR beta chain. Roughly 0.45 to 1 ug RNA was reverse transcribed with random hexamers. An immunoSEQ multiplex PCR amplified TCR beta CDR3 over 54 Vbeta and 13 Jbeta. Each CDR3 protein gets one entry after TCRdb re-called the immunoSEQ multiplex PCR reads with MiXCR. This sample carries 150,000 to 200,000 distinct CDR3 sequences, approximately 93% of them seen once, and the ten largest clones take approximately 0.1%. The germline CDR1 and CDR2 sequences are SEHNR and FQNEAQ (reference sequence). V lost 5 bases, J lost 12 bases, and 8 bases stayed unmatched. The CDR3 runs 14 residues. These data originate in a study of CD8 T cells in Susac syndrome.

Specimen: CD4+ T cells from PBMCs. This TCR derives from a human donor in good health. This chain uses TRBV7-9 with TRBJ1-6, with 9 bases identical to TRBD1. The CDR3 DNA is TGTGCCAGCAGCCCAAACAGGGGGCAGGTACCCCTCCACTTT. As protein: CASSPNRGQVPLHF.